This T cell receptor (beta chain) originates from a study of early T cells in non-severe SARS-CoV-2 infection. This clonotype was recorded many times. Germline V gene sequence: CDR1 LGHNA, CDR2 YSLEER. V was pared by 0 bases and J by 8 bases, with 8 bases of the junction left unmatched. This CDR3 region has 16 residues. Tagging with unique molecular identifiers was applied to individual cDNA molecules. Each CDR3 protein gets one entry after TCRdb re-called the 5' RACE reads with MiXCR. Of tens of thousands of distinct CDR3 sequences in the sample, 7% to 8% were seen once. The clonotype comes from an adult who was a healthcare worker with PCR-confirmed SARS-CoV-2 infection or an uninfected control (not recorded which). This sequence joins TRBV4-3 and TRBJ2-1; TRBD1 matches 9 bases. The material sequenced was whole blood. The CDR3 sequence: CASSQDAGTGSDEQFF. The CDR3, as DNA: TGCGCCAGCAGCCAAGACGCAGGGACAGGGTCCGATGAGCAGTTCTTC.